Described below is a single T cell receptor beta chain sequence and its context. Through a sample-barcoded 5' primer and a J-beta primer mix, a second PCR was run for roughly 7 to 12 cycles. Via MiXCR, TCRdb re-called the 5' RACE reads, giving one row per CDR3 protein. The table lists some 1.5 million distinct CDR3 sequences, less than 45% of them singletons. These data originate in a study of blood T cells in healthy people across ages. The germline V gene encodes CDR1 DFQATT and CDR2 SNEGSKA (reference sequence). The ends were cut back, 3 bases at V and 7 bases at J, with 22 bases in the middle. CDR3 length: 15 residues.

V gene TRBV20-1 combines with J gene TRBJ2-7, with D possibly TRBD2 on 6 matching bases. Source material: blood. The source is a young woman in good health. The CDR3 DNA is TGCAGTGCTAGTCGGGTCGGGAGAGGTCACAATGAGCAGTACTTC. Its protein is CSASRVGRGHNEQYF.